Following are 7 T cell receptor beta chains from one sample sequenced in a study of shared clonotypes between healthy human individuals. Clones were sequenced by immunoSEQ multiplex PCR, and TCRdb holds only the in-frame ones, with some missing. The sample records millions of clones, more than 80% being singletons. Sequencing was done on a sample of naive CD4+ T cells from PBMCs. Regarding subset: CD45RA+ positively selected. These receptors originate from a man younger than 35 in good health. Some clones in this sample may be carry-over from other donors' samples.

About this clone: The same CDR3 also results from other DNA sequences found in this sample. This sequence joins TRBV18 and TRBJ2-2; 7 bases are shared with TRBD2. The CDR3 extends over 14 amino acids. V was clipped by 1 base and J by 4 bases; unmatched bases: 0. CDR1 KGHSH and CDR2 LQKENI come from the germline V gene. The CDR3, as DNA: TGTGCCAGCTCACCACGGGAGGGCACCGGGGAGCTGTTTTTT. It encodes CASSPREGTGELFF.

This clone was counted only a few times. This chain joins TRBV30 and TRBJ1-1; TRBD1 matches at 7 bases. The CDR3 runs 16 residues. Germline values: CDR1 GTSNPN, CDR2 SVGIG (reference sequence). V shed 5 bases and J 2 bases; nucleotides not matched to a gene: 14. The CDR3 region has the DNA TGTGCCTGGGTTTTCCGACAGGGACTCCATAACACTGAAGCTTTCTTT. This gives the protein CAWVFRQGLHNTEAFF.

The chain uses TRBV7-2 and TRBJ1-1; D ambiguous. The length of the CDR3 is 15 residues. Germline V CDR1 and CDR2: SGHTA, FQGNSA. Trimming removed 5 bases from V and 1 base from J, with 14 bases in between. DNA of the CDR3: TGTGCCAGCAGCCCGCAGATTCTGGGGAACACTGAAGCTTTCTTT. Encoded protein: CASSPQILGNTEAFF. The variable domain in full, completed from reference TRBV7-2 and TRBJ1-1, reads GAGVSQSPSNKVTEKGKDVELRCDPISGHTALYWYRQSLGQGLEFLIYFQGNSAPDKSGLPSDRFSAERTGGSVSTLTIQRTQQEDSAVYLCASSPQILGNTEAFFGQGTRLTVV.

The rearrangement uses TRBV19 and TRBJ2-1; the D is unclear. There are 16 residues in the CDR3. V lost 4 bases, J lost 3 bases, and 16 bases lay in between. Germline V gives CDR1 LNHDA, CDR2 SQIVND (reference sequence). The CDR3 sequence: CASSTKDITDYNEQFF. DNA for the CDR3: TGTGCCAGTAGTACCAAAGACATAACCGACTACAATGAGCAGTTCTTC.

The gene calls are TRBV18 and TRBJ1-3; D gene unclear. Between the trimmed V and J ends, which lost 1 base and 4 bases, there was a span of 11 bases. Germline loops: CDR1 KGHSH, CDR2 LQKENI. The CDR3 is 15 amino acids. Written as DNA, the CDR3 is TGTGCCAGCTCACCACGGGAAGAAGCAGGAAACACCATATATTTT. Amino acids: CASSPREEAGNTIYF.

The chain has TRBV30 and TRBJ2-5; 9 bases fit TRBD1. The CDR3 contains 15 residues. Looked up from germline, CDR1 is GTSNPN and CDR2 is SVGIG (reference sequence). Trimming took 1 base from V and 2 from J; bases not matched to a gene: 5. CDR3 nucleotides: TGTGCCTGGAGTGGGGACAGGGTTTGGCAAGAGACCCAGTACTTC. Protein: CAWSGDRVWQETQYF.

The J gene is TRBJ2-7, the V gene TRBV5-1; 11 positions agree with TRBD1. This CDR3 region has 15 residues. Germline CDR1 is SGHRS and CDR2 is YFSETQ. J gave up 3 bases and V 3 bases, and 5 bases lay outside the gene matches. The DNA for the CDR3 is TGCGCCAGCAGCTGGACAGGGGGCATGAGCTACGAGCAGTACTTC. It specifies CASSWTGGMSYEQYF. Full variable domain (missing parts from reference TRBV5-1 and TRBJ2-7): KAGVTQTPRYLIKTRGQQVTLSCSPISGHRSVSWYQQTPGQGLQFLFEYFSETQRNKGNFPGRFSGRQFSNSRSEMNVSTLELGDSALYLCASSWTGGMSYEQYFGPGTRLTVT.